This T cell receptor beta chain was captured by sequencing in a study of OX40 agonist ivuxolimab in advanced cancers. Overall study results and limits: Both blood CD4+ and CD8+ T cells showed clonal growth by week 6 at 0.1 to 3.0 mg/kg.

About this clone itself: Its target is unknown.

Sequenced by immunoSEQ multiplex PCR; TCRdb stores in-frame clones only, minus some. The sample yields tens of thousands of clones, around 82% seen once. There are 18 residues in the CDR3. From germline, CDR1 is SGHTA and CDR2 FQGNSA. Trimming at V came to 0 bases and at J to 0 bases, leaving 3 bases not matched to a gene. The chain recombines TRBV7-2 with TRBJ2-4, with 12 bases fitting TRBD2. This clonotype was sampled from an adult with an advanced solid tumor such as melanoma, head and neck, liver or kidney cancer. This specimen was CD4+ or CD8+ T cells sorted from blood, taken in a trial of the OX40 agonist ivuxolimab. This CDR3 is CASSLATSGGLAKNIQYF. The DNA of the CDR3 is TGTGCCAGCAGCTTAGCGACTAGCGGGGGACTAGCCAAAAACATTCAGTACTTC.